Given below is one T cell receptor beta chain in context. In the authors' methods: Estimates of nucleated cell counts were drawn from the amplification of reference gene primers. Clones were read by immunoSEQ multiplex PCR, and TCRdb kept only the in-frame ones, dropping some. The V and J calls and the clone size are those of that table, but D and trimming were determined from the DNA. The data contain fewer than 200,000 clones, roughly 90% of them singletons. The Seattle patients, enrolled during active infection, were followed longitudinally. This specimen belongs to a study of blood T cell repertoires in COVID-19. Across the whole study: Acute and convalescent COVID-19 specimens originated in the United States, Italy and Spain. PBMCs, B-cell-depleted T cells, or T cells provided the cDNA or gDNA that made up the material.

The clonotype was recovered from a man aged 25 to 45 with COVID-19, enrolled during active disease. Sequenced material: peripheral blood.

As DNA, the CDR3 is TGTGCCAGCAGCTTAAATTGGGAGGGCGTCACTGAAGCTTTCTTT. The encoded protein is CASSLNWEGVTEAFF. This rearrangement joins TRBV11-3 to TRBJ1-1; D call uncertain. The CDR3 has 15 residues. Germline loops: CDR1 SGHNT, CDR2 YENEEA. The germline V and J ends were trimmed by 2 bases and 4 bases, with 14 bases remaining between them.